This note documents a single TCR beta chain sequence. The V and J ends lost 0 bases and 1 base respectively, with 13 bases between them. The CDR3 covers 16 residues. Germline V gene data show CDR1 as SGHRS and CDR2 as YFSETQ. The data belong to a study of T-cell memory formation after mild COVID-19. Amplification by 5'RACE using constant-segment primers produced TCR alpha and TCR beta cDNA libraries that carried sample barcodes and UMIs. In TCRdb, the 5' RACE reads were re-called with MiXCR into one record per CDR3 protein. The sample consists of approximately 150,000 distinct CDR3 sequences, roughly 19% of them appearing once.

This clonotype originated in an adult woman who had mild COVID-19 (a few samples of this study predate the infection). Cell type and time point are not known. V gene TRBV5-1 combines with J gene TRBJ1-1; tentatively, D is TRBD1 (6 bases). Material for sequencing was PBMCs or a T cell subset sorted from them (not recorded which). CDR3 protein: CASSLEGGGRNTEAFF. The CDR3, as DNA: TGCGCCAGCAGCTTGGAGGGGGGCGGTAGGAACACTGAAGCTTTCTTT.